This T cell receptor beta chain is drawn from a study of shared clonotypes between healthy human individuals. Deep was the level used in running the assay. Sequencing was performed with immunoSEQ multiplex PCR; in TCRdb, only in-frame clones are kept and a portion is missing. The data contain about 79,000 clones, about 64% of them singletons. The source is a man younger than 40 in good health. Sequencing input: memory CD8+ T cells sorted from blood. Stated subset: CD45RO+ cells pooled with CCR7-negative TemRA cells.

The DNA of the CDR3 is TGCGCCAGCAGCCAAGATCTCCCGGGAGCCTACAATGAGCAGTTCTTC. Protein: CASSQDLPGAYNEQFF. The V gene is TRBV4-3, the J gene TRBJ2-1; possibly TRBD2 for D (6 bases). The CDR3 is 16 residues long. CDR1 and CDR2 from the germline V gene are LGHNA and YSLEER. With 0 bases removed from V and 2 bases from J, the gap between germline ends came to 11 bases.